This is a list of T cell receptor beta chains from one sample in a study of identical twins. TCRdb re-analysed the 5' RACE reads in MiXCR, keeping a single row per CDR3 protein. The sample shows about 520,000 distinct CDR3 sequences, 22% of them seen only once. The sample also formed part of further work on T cells expressing NK-cell markers.

The sample taken for sequencing was CD4+ T cells sorted from blood. These receptors came from a woman younger than 35 in good health. CDR3s include the opening cysteine and the closing phenylalanine or tryptophan. Fields, in order: CDR3 length, J gene, V gene, D gene, clone size, CDR3 DNA, CDR3 protein. A D gene is named only where the DNA matches it firmly. Clone size is stated in some rows and not others, as once, few, many or a class when expanded.

15,TRBJ1-1,TRBV5-6,NA,once,TGTGCCAGCAGCTTGGGTTGGGCTAGGGACACTGAAGCTTTCTTT,CASSLGWARDTEAFF
16,TRBJ2-1,TRBV4-2,NA,NA,TGTGCCAGCAGCCAAGTCTCGACTAGCTCCTACAATGAGCAGTTCTTC,CASSQVSTSSYNEQFF
15,TRBJ2-1,TRBV6-1,TRBD1,many,TGTGCCAGCAGAAGTGGGACAGGCTTATACAATGAGCAGTTCTTC,CASRSGTGLYNEQFF
15,TRBJ2-3,TRBV12-5,NA,many,TGTGCTAGTGGTTTAAGAGGTCCTGGTACTGATACGCAGTATTTT,CASGLRGPGTDTQYF
15,TRBJ2-5,TRBV7-2,NA,NA,TGTGCCAGCAGCTTATTAGAGGGGGGAAGTGGGACCCAGTACTTC,CASSLLEGGSGTQYF
15,TRBJ2-1,TRBV7-2,TRBD2,many,TGTGCCAGCAGCTTGAGCGGGAGAGCCTCGGCTAAGCAGTTCTTC,CASSLSGRASAKQFF
14,TRBJ2-7,TRBV12-3/TRBV12-4,TRBD2,many,TGTGCCAGCAGCAGACGGGGGGGCGGCTACGAGCAGTACTTC,CASSRRGGGYEQYF
16,TRBJ2-6,TRBV29-1,TRBD1,NA,TGCAGCGTTCTGGGACAGGGGGCACCTGGGGCCAACGTCCTGACTTTC,CSVLGQGAPGANVLTF
17,TRBJ2-6,TRBV3-1,NA,few,TGTGCCAGCAGCCACCAGCGCCTGAGCTCTGGGGCCAACGTCCTGACTTTC,CASSHQRLSSGANVLTF
11,TRBJ1-2,TRBV12-3/TRBV12-4,NA,NA,TGTGCCAGCCGATTAAGGGGAGGCTACACCTTC,CASRLRGGYTF
15,TRBJ2-1,TRBV4-3,TRBD2,few,TGCGCCAGCAGCCAAGCGCTAGCGGGAGCGGGTGAGCAGTTCTTC,CASSQALAGAGEQFF
14,TRBJ1-3,TRBV9,NA,NA,TGTGCCAGCAGCGCCCCAGGGACTGGAAACACCATATATTTT,CASSAPGTGNTIYF
13,TRBJ2-4,TRBV2,NA,NA,TGTGCCAGCCACGAGGGGCCCAAAAACATTCAGTACTTC,CASHEGPKNIQYF
16,TRBJ2-3,TRBV12-3/TRBV12-4,NA,few,TGTGCCAGCAGTTTAGGCCTGGGATCTAGCACAGATACGCAGTATTTT,CASSLGLGSSTDTQYF
12,TRBJ2-3,TRBV20-1,NA,NA,TGCAGCAGCCGGCAGAGTGGAGATACGCAGTATTTT,CSSRQSGDTQYF
15,TRBJ2-3,TRBV20-1,NA,NA,TGCAGTGCTAGAGATCCTAGCGAGGAGGATCGGACGCAGTATTTT,CSARDPSEEDRTQYF
16,TRBJ1-1,TRBV18,NA,NA,TGTGCCAGCTCACCTCCCTGGACAGCTGTGACCACTGAAGCTTTCTTT,CASSPPWTAVTTEAFF
15,TRBJ2-7,TRBV9,NA,NA,TGTGCCAGCAGCGTGGGAGATCAAACTCTTTACGAGCAGTACTTC,CASSVGDQTLYEQYF
15,TRBJ1-1,TRBV6-1,NA,NA,TGTGCCAGCAACCAAGGCCAGGAAGGGCCAAAAGAAGCTTTCTTT,CASNQGQEGPKEAFF
16,TRBJ2-1,TRBV7-2,TRBD2,few,TGTGCCAGCAGCTTTACGTTAGCGGGAGGGATGGGTGAGCAGTTCTTC,CASSFTLAGGMGEQFF
13,TRBJ2-7,TRBV29-1,NA,few,TGCAGCGTTAGGCGACAGGCTAACTACGAGCAGTACTTC,CSVRRQANYEQYF
14,TRBJ1-3,TRBV11-2,NA,NA,TGTGCCAGCAGCTTAGCGCGGGGTACAAACACCATATATTTT,CASSLARGTNTIYF
14,TRBJ2-2,TRBV4-3,TRBD1,NA,TGCGCCAGCAGCCGACAGGGGGGCACCGGGGAGCTGTTTTTT,CASSRQGGTGELFF
17,TRBJ2-7,TRBV6-5,TRBD1,NA,TGTGCCAGCAGTTACCGCCTGGGACAGGGAGGCATGTACGAGCAGTACTTC,CASSYRLGQGGMYEQYF
12,TRBJ2-5,TRBV12-3/TRBV12-4,NA,few,TGTGCCAGCGCATTTGGGGGAGAGACCCAGTACTTC,CASAFGGETQYF
14,TRBJ2-1,TRBV12-3/TRBV12-4,NA,many,TGTGCCAGCAGTTCCGGACAGACCTACAATGAGCAGTTCTTC,CASSSGQTYNEQFF
15,TRBJ1-4,TRBV7-9,NA,NA,TGTGCCAGCAGCTTAGCCAGGGGTTCGGATGAAAAACTGTTTTTT,CASSLARGSDEKLFF
15,TRBJ1-4,TRBV20-1,TRBD1,few,TGCAGTGCCAATAAACAGGGGGTGGGGAATGAAAAACTGTTTTTT,CSANKQGVGNEKLFF
11,TRBJ1-1,TRBV20-1,NA,many,TGCAGTGCTCCCCGGCACACTGAAGCTTTCTTT,CSAPRHTEAFF
13,TRBJ1-2,TRBV6-1,NA,NA,TGTGCCAGCAGTGAAGTGAAGGGAAGTGGCTACACCTTC,CASSEVKGSGYTF
13,TRBJ2-5,TRBV27,TRBD2,few,TGTGCCAGCAGAAAGGGAGGGAGGGAGACCCAGTACTTC,CASRKGGRETQYF
15,TRBJ2-1,TRBV9,NA,NA,TGTGCCAGCAGCGTAGCGCCAGGGTCGGGGGATGAGCAGTTCTTC,CASSVAPGSGDEQFF
14,TRBJ2-3,TRBV5-5,NA,NA,TGTGCCAGCAGCTTGGTTTTGCGGGTATATACGCAGTATTTT,CASSLVLRVYTQYF
14,TRBJ1-6,TRBV25-1,TRBD1,few,TGTGCCAGCAGATTCGGACAGGGTAATTCACCCCTCCACTTT,CASRFGQGNSPLHF
13,TRBJ1-2,TRBV20-1,NA,many,TGCAGTGCTAGAGTCTCAGGGACGTACGGCTACACCTTC,CSARVSGTYGYTF
16,TRBJ2-3,TRBV20-1,NA,few,TGCAGTGCTAGAGGGTGGGGCGCCCGGGGCACAGATACGCAGTATTTT,CSARGWGARGTDTQYF
14,TRBJ1-6,TRBV25-1,NA,few,TGTGCCAGCAGCGTAGTAGCGAATAATTCACCCCTCCACTTT,CASSVVANNSPLHF
17,TRBJ1-1,TRBV7-2,TRBD1,NA,TGTGCCAGCAGCAAAACGTTCCCGGGACAGGGGAGCACTGAAGCTTTCTTT,CASSKTFPGQGSTEAFF
16,TRBJ2-7,TRBV12-3/TRBV12-4,TRBD2,NA,TGTGCCAGCAGTTTGGCTAGCGGGGGACTAACCTACGAGCAGTACTTC,CASSLASGGLTYEQYF
14,TRBJ2-2,TRBV12-3/TRBV12-4,TRBD1,few,TGTGCCAGCATGGACAGGGACCGAGCCGGGGAGCTGTTTTTT,CASMDRDRAGELFF
17,TRBJ1-2,TRBV3-1,NA,NA,TGTGCCAGCAGCCTCGACTACAGGTCTGTGGCGAACTATGGCTACACCTTC,CASSLDYRSVANYGYTF
12,TRBJ1-3,TRBV20-1,NA,NA,TGCAGTGCCGCTTGGGACGGAAACACCATATATTTT,CSAAWDGNTIYF
16,TRBJ1-2,TRBV10-3,TRBD1,few,TGTGCCATCAGTCTCAGGGGGACCTCCCCCTTCTATGGCTACACCTTC,CAISLRGTSPFYGYTF
15,TRBJ2-7,TRBV15,TRBD1,NA,TGTGCCACCAGCAGAGATTGGAACAGGGGGAGCGAGCAGTACTTC,CATSRDWNRGSEQYF
14,TRBJ1-1,TRBV12-3/TRBV12-4,TRBD1,few,TGTGCCAGCACCTCGGTCCTCAGGGGGACTGAAGCTTTCTTT,CASTSVLRGTEAFF
14,TRBJ2-7,TRBV12-3/TRBV12-4,TRBD2,NA,TGTGCCAGCAGTTTACGAGGACTAGCGGCCGAGCAGTACTTC,CASSLRGLAAEQYF
12,TRBJ1-1,TRBV12-3/TRBV12-4,NA,many,TGTGCCAGCATCCCCTCGGAGACTGAAGCTTTCTTT,CASIPSETEAFF
15,TRBJ2-6,TRBV29-1,NA,many,TGCAGCGTTGAAGATGGGGGCTTCTGGGCCAACGTCCTGACTTTC,CSVEDGGFWANVLTF
14,TRBJ2-3,TRBV7-8,NA,few,TGTGCCAGCAGCTTTATGGATAGCACAGATACGCAGTATTTT,CASSFMDSTDTQYF